The present T cell receptor beta chain was sequenced within a study of CD8+ T cells in alopecia areata. On the study more broadly: Treatment comprised oral tofacitinib, 5 to 10 mg twice daily, in treated patients. Whole-study results and caveats: Scalp sequencing also captures normal skin's resident alphabeta T cells. An increase in clonality over normal scalp was evident in lesional scalp, especially alopecia totalis/universalis.

Germline V gene data show CDR1 as MNHEY and CDR2 as SVGAGI. CDR3 size: 13 residues. TCR sequencing used cDNA made by reverse transcription of extracted RNA. TCRdb keeps only in-frame clones here, not all; method: immunoSEQ multiplex PCR. The sample lists approximately 65,000 clones; under 55% were seen once. Punch biopsies of lesional scalp, plus peripheral blood, were taken from alopecia areata patients. As to this clone: Its antigen remains unidentified. Germline and junction disagree at one end, which may indicate a read error. Distinct nucleotide sequences in the sample also encode this CDR3.

The chain has TRBV6-5 and TRBJ1-1; TRBD1 might be the D (6 bases). The sample was CD8+ T cells sorted from blood, taken at week 0. The clonotype comes from a human donor with alopecia areata. The CDR3 nucleotides read TGTGCCAGCAGCCAGGGGTACGGCACTGAAGCCTTCTTT. Residues: CASSQGYGTEAFF.